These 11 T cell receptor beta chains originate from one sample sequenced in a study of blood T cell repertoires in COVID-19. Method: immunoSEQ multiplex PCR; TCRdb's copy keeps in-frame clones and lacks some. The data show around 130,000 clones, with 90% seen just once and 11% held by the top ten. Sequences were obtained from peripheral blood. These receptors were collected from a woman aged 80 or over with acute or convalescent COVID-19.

The CDR3 sequence is CSATGPSEQFF. Here the CDR3 DNA reads TGCAGTGCCACCGGCCCTAGTGAGCAGTTCTTC. This chain uses TRBV20-1 with TRBJ2-1; no definite D call. CDR3 length: 11 residues. V lost 6 bases and J lost 9, with 12 bases in between. Germline-derived CDR1 and CDR2 are DFQATT and SNEGSKA (reference sequence).

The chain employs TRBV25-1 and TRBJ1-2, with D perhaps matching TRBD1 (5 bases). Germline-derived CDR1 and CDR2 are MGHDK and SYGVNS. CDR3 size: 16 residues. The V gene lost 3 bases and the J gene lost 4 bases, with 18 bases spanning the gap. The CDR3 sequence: CASSEGGWGLGYGYTF. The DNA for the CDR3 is TGTGCCAGCAGTGAGGGGGGTTGGGGATTAGGCTATGGCTACACCTTC.

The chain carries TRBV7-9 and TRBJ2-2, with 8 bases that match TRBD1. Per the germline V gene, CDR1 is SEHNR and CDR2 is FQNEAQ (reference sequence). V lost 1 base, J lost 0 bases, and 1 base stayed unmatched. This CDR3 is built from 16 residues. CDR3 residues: CASSLGGQANTGELFF. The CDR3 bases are TGTGCCAGCAGCTTAGGGGGACAGGCGAACACCGGGGAGCTGTTTTTT.

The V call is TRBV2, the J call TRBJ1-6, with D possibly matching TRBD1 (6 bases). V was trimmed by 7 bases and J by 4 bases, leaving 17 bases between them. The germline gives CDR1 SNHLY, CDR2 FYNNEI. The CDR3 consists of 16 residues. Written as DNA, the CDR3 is TGTGCCAGCACCCGACAGGCAGGGCGGTATAATTCACCCCTCCACTTT. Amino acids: CASTRQAGRYNSPLHF.

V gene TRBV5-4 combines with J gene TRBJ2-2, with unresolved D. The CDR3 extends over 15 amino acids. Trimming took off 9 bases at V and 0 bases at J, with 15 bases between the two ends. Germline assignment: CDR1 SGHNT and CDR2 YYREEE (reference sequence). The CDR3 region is CATSPPISNTGELFF. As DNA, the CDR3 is TGTGCCACCTCTCCCCCTATTTCGAACACCGGGGAGCTGTTTTTT.

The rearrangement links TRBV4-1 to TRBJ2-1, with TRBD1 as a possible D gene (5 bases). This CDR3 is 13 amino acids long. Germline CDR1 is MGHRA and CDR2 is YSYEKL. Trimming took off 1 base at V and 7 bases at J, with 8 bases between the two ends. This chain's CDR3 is CASSQVDSNEQFF. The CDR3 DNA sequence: TGCGCCAGCAGCCAAGTCGACAGTAATGAGCAGTTCTTC.

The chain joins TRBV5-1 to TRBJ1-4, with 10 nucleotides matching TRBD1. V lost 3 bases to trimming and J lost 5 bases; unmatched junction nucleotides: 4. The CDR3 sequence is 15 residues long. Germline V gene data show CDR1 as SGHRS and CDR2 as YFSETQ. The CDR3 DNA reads TGCGCCAGCAGCTCGTCGGGACAGGGGAATGAAAAACTGTTTTTT. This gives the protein CASSSSGQGNEKLFF.

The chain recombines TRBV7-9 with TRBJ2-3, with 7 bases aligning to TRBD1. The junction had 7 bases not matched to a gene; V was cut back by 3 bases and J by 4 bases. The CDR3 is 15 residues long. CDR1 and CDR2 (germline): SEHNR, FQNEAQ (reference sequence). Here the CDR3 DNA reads TGTGCCAGCAGCTTTTCGACAGGGCGAGCAGATACGCAGTATTTT. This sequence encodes CASSFSTGRADTQYF.

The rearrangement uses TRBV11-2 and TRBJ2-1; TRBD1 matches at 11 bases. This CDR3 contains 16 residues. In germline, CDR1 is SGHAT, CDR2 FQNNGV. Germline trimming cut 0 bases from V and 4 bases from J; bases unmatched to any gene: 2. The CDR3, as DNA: TGTGCCAGCAGCTTAGATGGGGACAGGGGGTACAATGAGCAGTTCTTC. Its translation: CASSLDGDRGYNEQFF.

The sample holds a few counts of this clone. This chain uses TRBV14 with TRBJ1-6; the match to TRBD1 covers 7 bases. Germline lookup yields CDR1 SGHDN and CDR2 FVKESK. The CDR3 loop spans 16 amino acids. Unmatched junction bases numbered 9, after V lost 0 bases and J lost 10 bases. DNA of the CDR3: TGTGCCAGCAGCCAAGAGGGCAGGGGGTTCTGGTCACCCCTCCACTTT. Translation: CASSQEGRGFWSPLHF.

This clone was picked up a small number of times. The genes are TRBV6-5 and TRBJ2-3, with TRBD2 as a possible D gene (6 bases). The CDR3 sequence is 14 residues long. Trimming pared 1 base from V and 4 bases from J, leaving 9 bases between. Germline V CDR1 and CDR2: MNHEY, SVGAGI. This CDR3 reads CASSYFGGSDTQYF. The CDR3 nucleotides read TGTGCCAGCAGTTACTTTGGGGGGTCAGATACGCAGTATTTT.